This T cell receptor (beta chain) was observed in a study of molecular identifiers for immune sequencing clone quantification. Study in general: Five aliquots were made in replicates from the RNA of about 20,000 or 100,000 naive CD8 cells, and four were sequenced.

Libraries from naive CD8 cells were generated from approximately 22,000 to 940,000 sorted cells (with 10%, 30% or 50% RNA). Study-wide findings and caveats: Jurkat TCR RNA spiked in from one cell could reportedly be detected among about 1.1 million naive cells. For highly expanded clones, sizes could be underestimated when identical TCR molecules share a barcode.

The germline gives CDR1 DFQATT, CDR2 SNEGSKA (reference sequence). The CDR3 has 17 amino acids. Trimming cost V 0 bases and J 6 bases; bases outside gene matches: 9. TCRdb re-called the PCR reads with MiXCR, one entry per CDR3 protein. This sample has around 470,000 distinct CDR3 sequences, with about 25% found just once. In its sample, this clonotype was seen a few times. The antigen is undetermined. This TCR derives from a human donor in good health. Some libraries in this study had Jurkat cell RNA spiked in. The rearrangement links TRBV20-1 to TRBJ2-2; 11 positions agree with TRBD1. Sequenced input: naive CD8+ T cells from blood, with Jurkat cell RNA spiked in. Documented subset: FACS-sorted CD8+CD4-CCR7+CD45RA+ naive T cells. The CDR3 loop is CSARDHPGTGGPGELFF. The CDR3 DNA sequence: TGCAGTGCTAGAGATCATCCCGGGACAGGGGGACCCGGGGAGCTGTTTTTT.